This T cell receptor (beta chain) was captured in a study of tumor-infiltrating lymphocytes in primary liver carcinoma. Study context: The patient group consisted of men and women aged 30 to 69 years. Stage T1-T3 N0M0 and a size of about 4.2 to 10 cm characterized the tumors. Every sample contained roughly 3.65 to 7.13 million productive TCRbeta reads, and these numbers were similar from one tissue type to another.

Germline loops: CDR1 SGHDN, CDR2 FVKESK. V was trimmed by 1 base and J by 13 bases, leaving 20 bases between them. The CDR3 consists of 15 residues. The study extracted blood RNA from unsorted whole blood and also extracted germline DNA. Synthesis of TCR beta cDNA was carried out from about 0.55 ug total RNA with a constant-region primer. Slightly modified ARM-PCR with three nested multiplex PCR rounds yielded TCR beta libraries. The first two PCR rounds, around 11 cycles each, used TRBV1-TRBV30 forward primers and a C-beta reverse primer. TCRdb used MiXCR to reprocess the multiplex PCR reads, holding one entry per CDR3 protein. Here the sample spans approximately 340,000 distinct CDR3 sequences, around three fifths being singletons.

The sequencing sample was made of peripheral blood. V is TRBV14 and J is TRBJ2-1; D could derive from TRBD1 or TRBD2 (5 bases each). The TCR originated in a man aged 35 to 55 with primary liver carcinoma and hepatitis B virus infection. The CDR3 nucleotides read TGTGCCAGCAGCCAAGGGGATAGTTCCGGGACCTTCCAGTTCTTC. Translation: CASSQGDSSGTFQFF.